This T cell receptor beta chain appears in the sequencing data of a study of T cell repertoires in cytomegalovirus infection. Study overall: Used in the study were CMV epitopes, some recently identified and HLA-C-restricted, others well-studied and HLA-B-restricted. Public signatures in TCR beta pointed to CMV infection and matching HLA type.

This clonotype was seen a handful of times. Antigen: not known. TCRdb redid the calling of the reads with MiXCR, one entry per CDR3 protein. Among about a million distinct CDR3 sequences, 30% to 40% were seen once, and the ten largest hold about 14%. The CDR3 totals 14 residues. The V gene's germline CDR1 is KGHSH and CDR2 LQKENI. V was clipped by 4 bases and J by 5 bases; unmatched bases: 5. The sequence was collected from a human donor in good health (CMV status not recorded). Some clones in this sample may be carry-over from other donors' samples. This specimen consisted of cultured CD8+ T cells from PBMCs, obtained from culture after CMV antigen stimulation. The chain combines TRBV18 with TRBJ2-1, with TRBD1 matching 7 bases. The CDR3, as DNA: TGTGCCAGCTCACACGGGACAGTCGACAATGAGCAGTTCTTC. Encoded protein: CASSHGTVDNEQFF.